Below, 8 T cell receptor beta chains from the same sample are listed, as sequenced in a study of beta chain features in type 1 diabetes. Expressed TCRB transcripts were sequenced because the isolated RNA had all been reverse transcribed beforehand. Assay used: immunoSEQ multiplex PCR; TCRdb lists only in-frame clones, some missing. The data hold 200,000 to 250,000 clones, with 25% to 30% observed a single time. Sequenced sample: central memory CD4+ T cells from blood. The receptors derive from a man aged 30-40 years in good health.

This clone was picked up a small number of times. The chain combines TRBV5-6 with TRBJ2-7; 8 bases map to TRBD2. This CDR3 comprises 13 residues. Germline V gene sequence: CDR1 SGHDT, CDR2 YYEEEE. V lost 2 bases, J lost 7 bases, and 5 bases stayed unmatched. The DNA of the CDR3 is TGTGCCAGCAGCTTACCAGCGGGAGAGGAGCAGTACTTC. Amino acid sequence: CASSLPAGEEQYF.

A note on this clone: A far larger clone is one nucleotide away, so this likely arose from a read error. This chain's CDR3 is CASPTTGGTEAFF. The DNA of the CDR3 is TGTGCCAGCCCCACGACAGGGGGCACTGAAGCTTTCTTT. The chain uses TRBV6-6 and TRBJ1-1; 9 nucleotides match TRBD1. Unmatched junction bases numbered 5, after V lost 8 bases and J lost 4 bases. CDR3 length equals 13 residues. Germline V gives CDR1 MNHNY, CDR2 SVGAGI (reference sequence).

This clone was recorded a few times. The J gene is TRBJ2-7, the V gene TRBV29-1, with a tentative D call TRBD2 (6 bases). This CDR3 is 14 amino acids long. Trimming took 7 bases from V and 0 from J, leaving 16 bases between them. Germline lookup yields CDR1 SQVTM and CDR2 ANQGSEA. In DNA form, the CDR3 reads TGCAGCGCCACGGAGGGAGGATTCTCCTACGAGCAGTACTTC. This codes for CSATEGGFSYEQYF.

The V gene is TRBV5-6, the J gene TRBJ2-5; TRBD1 matches at 7 bases. J gave up 1 base and V 4 bases, and 4 bases lay outside the gene matches. CDR1 and CDR2 (germline): SGHDT, YYEEEE. The CDR3 runs 14 residues. CDR3: CASSRGQLQETQYF. The CDR3 nucleotides are TGTGCCAGCAGCCGGGGACAGCTCCAAGAGACCCAGTACTTC.

V usage is TRBV30 and J usage is TRBJ1-1, with D possibly matching TRBD1 (6 bases). Trimming removed 4 bases at V and 5 bases at J, with 14 bases between. Germline CDR1 and CDR2: GTSNPN and SVGIG (reference sequence). CDR3 length: 13 amino acids. CDR3 DNA sequence: TGTGCCTGGACACTACAGGGCAGTACTGAAGCTTTCTTT. Its translation is CAWTLQGSTEAFF.

This clone was seen only a few times. The chain combines TRBV7-6 with TRBJ2-2; the D is unclear. CDR1 SGHVS and CDR2 FNYEAQ come from the germline V gene. V was shortened by 4 bases and J by 5 bases, with 11 bases between the two germline ends. The CDR3 covers 14 residues. CDR3 residues: CASSWSIGTGELFF. The CDR3 region has the DNA TGTGCCAGCAGCTGGAGCATCGGGACCGGGGAGCTGTTTTTT.

This chain links TRBV2 with TRBJ1-5, with 8 nucleotides matching TRBD1. This CDR3 has 15 residues. Trimming at V came to 3 bases and at J to 2 bases, leaving 3 bases not matched to a gene. The germline gives CDR1 SNHLY, CDR2 FYNNEI. For the CDR3, the DNA is TGTGCCAGCAGTGAGCAGGGGGCAGGCAATCAGCCCCAGCATTTT. Its translation: CASSEQGAGNQPQHF. Full variable domain (remainder filled in from reference TRBV2 and TRBJ1-5): EPEVTQTPSHQVTQMGQEVILRCVPISNHLYFYWYRQILGQKVEFLVSFYNNEISEKSEIFDDQFSVERPDGSNFTLKIRSTKLEDSAMYFCASSEQGAGNQPQHFGDGTRLSIL.

This clone was detected only a few times. The V gene is TRBV7-9, the J gene TRBJ2-3; tentatively, D is TRBD2 (6 bases). Germline values: CDR1 SEHNR, CDR2 FQNEAQ (reference sequence). The CDR3 extends over 16 amino acids. Trimming took off 5 bases at V and 0 bases at J, with 15 bases between the two ends. CDR3 DNA: TGTGCCAGCAGCCGCAGCGAGGGACTCAGCACAGATACGCAGTATTTT. The encoded protein is CASSRSEGLSTDTQYF.